This T cell receptor (beta chain) is from a study of blood T cell repertoires in COVID-19. Study in general: The United States, Italy and Spain provided the acute and convalescent COVID-19 samples. The analysed material was cDNA or gDNA that came from T cells, B-cell-depleted T cells, or PBMCs.

Losses at the gene ends were 0 bases for V and 3 bases for J; bases not matched to a gene: 6. The CDR3 is made up of 17 amino acids. CDR1 and CDR2 from the germline V gene are LNHNV and YYDKDF (reference sequence). In the source study's methods: How many nucleated cells were present was estimated from reference gene primer amplification. The assay was immunoSEQ multiplex PCR, and TCRdb's table has in-frame clones only and misses some. Clonal size and the V and J genes are those of that table, whereas D and trimming came from the DNA. Of 350,000 or so clones in the sample, around 83% are singletons; the top ten hold about 2.7%.

The genes are TRBV15 and TRBJ2-1; 9 bases agree with TRBD1. This receptor was taken from a man between 25 and 39 years old with active or convalescent COVID-19. Specimen: peripheral blood. CDR3 bases: TGTGCCACCAGCAGAGACCCGCGACAGGGGGTCTACAATGAGCAGTTCTTC. Translating gives CATSRDPRQGVYNEQFF.